This T cell receptor beta chain was profiled in a study of T cell repertoires in cytomegalovirus infection. Across the study: Peptides in the study included HLA-C-restricted and HLA-B-restricted CMV epitopes. Signatures in public TCR beta sequences pointed to both CMV infection and matching HLA type. Study-level points and caveats: The ex vivo response showed dominance by HLA-C-restricted CMV-specific TCR beta clonotypes.

Per the germline V gene, CDR1 is MNHEY and CDR2 is SVGEGT. Trimming shortened V by 10 bases and J by 4 bases, and 8 bases separated the two germline ends. The CDR3 has 11 amino acids. Worth noting for this clonotype: Its antigen is as yet unknown.

One entry per CDR3 protein results from TCRdb running MiXCR on the reads. The sample shows around 900,000 distinct CDR3 sequences, about a third of them seen only once. The receptor's source is a human donor in good health (CMV status not recorded). Some clones in this sample may be carry-over from other donors' samples. The sequencing here drew on cultured CD8+ T cells from PBMCs, taken from culture after CMV antigen stimulation. The J gene is TRBJ1-3, the V gene TRBV6-2 or TRBV6-3; tentatively, D is TRBD1 (5 bases). The CDR3 nucleotides are TGTGCCACCGGGACCGGAAACACCATATATTTT. Encoded protein: CATGTGNTIYF.